The entry below describes one TCR beta chain. No cognate antigen has been identified for it. Per-base quality was not reported, and no clone a single base away is much larger than it. From its cysteine to its phenylalanine, the CDR3 spans 17 amino acids. The CDR3 DNA has 51 bases and is translated from base 1. At the junction V is shortened by 5 bases and J by 0 bases, with 17 bases in between. The data belong to a study of identical twins (dated by TCRdb to the mid-2010s). About the full investigation: The study deep-sequenced TCR alpha and beta repertoires from monozygotic twins, unrelated adults of various ages and cord blood to test whether fetal clonotypes persist. To rule out contamination, replicate twin experiments were performed at different times with different library preparation protocols. Summary of the overall study and its limitations: Out-of-frame TCR alpha sequences shared between twins showed an excess of low generation-probability sequences compared with coincidental sharing between unrelated individuals. In monozygotic twins, out-of-frame TCR alpha sharing was systematically underestimated by recombination models, although the models agreed with sharing between unrelated individuals. The excess sharing between twins in beta out-of-frame sequences was weaker because fewer shared sequences reduced the signal-to-noise ratio. Because the same donors could not be followed over many years, the conclusions depended on cross-sectional statistical analysis. Abundant cord blood beta clonotypes had fewer insertions, young adult naive repertoires showed a similar but weaker trend, and memory repertoires showed no such trend. Invariant T cells such as MAIT and iNKT could partly confound zero-insertion analyses, though diverse VJ usage argued against this for most clonotypes.

Every donor in the study was a healthy Caucasian. Three pairs of female monozygotic twins, all aged 18 to 29 years, made up the twin cohort. Positive isolation kits from Invitrogen were used to isolate the CD4+ and CD8+ T cell populations. Libraries were built with 5' RACE. Sequenced on an Illumina HiSeq 2000. A universal primer binding site was introduced by template switching, and a unique molecular identifier was present in the final cDNA, enabling accurate counting of TCR cDNA molecules. Specific primers in the conserved constant-segment region were used to synthesize first-strand cDNA for the TCR alpha and beta chains. To control for contamination, every cDNA library was double barcoded, receiving both a SMART-Mk sample barcode and Illumina barcodes. TruSeq adapter sequences along with Illumina sample barcodes were introduced in two successive PCR steps. TCR alpha and beta cDNA libraries were sequenced on the Illumina HiSeq platform with custom primers. The paper's processing steps were these. MiGEC processed the raw reads to extract unique molecular identifiers, while MiXCR was used to determine the CDR3 positions. For each individual, recombination models were inferred using an EM algorithm with the repgenHMM and IGoR tools. The tcR package in R was used for shared clonotype analysis, with sharing normalized by the product of cloneset sizes. To study raw recombination free of thymic and clonal selection effects, out-of-frame nonproductive sequences were analyzed. In-frame beta chains were kept once TCRdb had trimmed the public reads at Q25 with fastp and called clones with MiXCR. Identical CDR3 proteins give one entry, which carries the most common genes and DNA. In this record, the V and J calls reflect TCRdb's handling and not the investigators' own analysis. Across this sample there are approximately 500,000 distinct CDR3 sequences, with 15% seen only once. Jointly, the top ten make up roughly 0.46% of the sample.

These sequences were also reported in another study, on yellow fever vaccine responses in identical twins. The second publication reports: According to the authors, in identical twins the way T cells responded to vaccination appeared partly convergent and partly personalized. Focusing on identical twins, the study followed the T cell clones that responded to the vaccine, and did so with precision.

The sequenced sample consisted of CD4+ T cells sorted from blood. Here the chain combines TRBV12-3 or TRBV12-4 and TRBJ2-4, and TRBD1 may be the D gene, going by 6 matching bases. The receptor was derived from a woman aged 18-30 years in good health. CDR3 region: CASSLSKGVIAKNIQYF. The sequence in DNA is TGTGCCAGCAGTCTCAGCAAGGGGGTAATAGCCAAAAACATTCAGTACTTC.